A single sample is the source of the 24 T cell receptor beta chains below, sequenced in a study of blood T cell repertoires in COVID-19. Some clones are missing from TCRdb's copy, which holds only in-frame ones; the method was immunoSEQ multiplex PCR. The sample lists about 110,000 clones, approximately 84% occurring once. Sequencing used peripheral blood. These receptors came from a human donor in a cohort sampled during active COVID-19.

DNA for the CDR3: TGTGCCAGCAGCTCCGTAGCGGGAGTGAGGACAGATACGCAGTATTTT. It codes for CASSSVAGVRTDTQYF. The chain has TRBV7-2 and TRBJ2-3; TRBD2 matches 9 bases. The trim removed 4 bases at V and 3 bases at J, leaving 8 bases unmatched. The CDR3 sequence is 16 residues long. Germline CDR1 is SGHTA and CDR2 is FQGNSA.

The rearrangement joins TRBV18 to TRBJ2-7; D gene uncertain. The ends were cut back, 3 bases at V and 3 bases at J, with 9 bases in the middle. Germline CDR1 KGHSH, CDR2 LQKENI. This CDR3 region has 13 residues. This CDR3 is CASSPSLFYEQYF. CDR3 sequence (DNA): TGTGCCAGCTCACCGAGTCTCTTCTACGAGCAGTACTTC.

The CDR3 is CASNRESAQPQHF. The CDR3 DNA reads TGTGCCAGCAACCGCGAGAGTGCTCAGCCCCAGCATTTT. The V and J genes are TRBV2 and TRBJ1-5, with D uncertain. V was clipped by 7 bases and J by 6 bases, with 13 bases between them. The CDR3 is made up of 13 amino acids. The germline CDR1 and CDR2 sequences are SNHLY and FYNNEI.

The chain carries TRBV19 and TRBJ1-1; 7 positions agree with TRBD1. The CDR3 covers 14 residues. CDR1 is LNHDA, CDR2 SQIVND, per germline (reference sequence). V dropped 8 bases and J dropped 4; count of bases not matched to a gene: 10. CDR3 in DNA: TGTGCCAGTCGTAAAGGACAGGTGGGCACTGAAGCTTTCTTT. Translation gives CASRKGQVGTEAFF.

This sequence joins TRBV5-1 and TRBJ1-1; tentatively, D is TRBD1 (6 bases). The germline V gene has CDR1 SGHRS and CDR2 YFSETQ. V was trimmed by 4 bases and J by 1 base, leaving 14 bases between them. The CDR3 runs to 15 residues. CDR3: CASSIQGGPNTEAFF. The DNA of the CDR3 is TGCGCCAGCAGCATACAGGGCGGTCCGAACACTGAAGCTTTCTTT.

This clone was counted only a few times. The chain recombines TRBV4-1 with TRBJ1-3; D ambiguous. Germline loops: CDR1 MGHRA, CDR2 YSYEKL. Deletions cut 1 base from V and 0 bases from J, with 10 bases between. The length of the CDR3 is 16 residues. CDR3 sequence reads: CASSQGYSFSGNTIYF. CDR3 nucleotide sequence: TGCGCCAGCAGCCAAGGCTACAGCTTCTCTGGAAACACCATATATTTT.

This chain uses TRBV27 with TRBJ1-4; 8 nucleotides agree with TRBD1. J lost 7 bases, V lost 3 bases, and 7 bases had no gene match. Germline CDR1 MNHEY, CDR2 SMNVEV (reference sequence). The CDR3 extends over 15 amino acids. The CDR3 protein is CASSFRGTGPEKLFF. In nucleotides, the CDR3 is TGTGCCAGCAGTTTTAGGGGGACAGGCCCTGAAAAACTGTTTTTT. Full variable domain (outside the CDR3, taken from reference TRBV27 and TRBJ1-4): EAQVTQNPRYLITVTGKKLTVTCSQNMNHEYMSWYRQDPGLGLRQIYYSMNVEVTDKGDVPEGYKVSRKEKRNFPLILESPSPNQTSLYFCASSFRGTGPEKLFFGSGTQLSVL.

The chain is built from TRBV10-3 and TRBJ1-2, with 12 bases lining up with TRBD1. The CDR3 is made up of 14 amino acids. CDR1 ENHRY and CDR2 SYGVKD come from the germline V gene. Losses at the gene ends were 6 bases for V and 7 bases for J; bases not matched to a gene: 6. As DNA, the CDR3 is TGTGCCATCAGCCCGGGACAGGGGGCATTTGGCTACACCTTC. Amino acids: CAISPGQGAFGYTF.

This CDR3 is CATSGQPNTEAFF. For the CDR3, the DNA is TGTGCCACCAGCGGACAGCCGAACACTGAAGCTTTCTTT. The rearrangement joins TRBV24-1 to TRBJ1-1; a weak D match, TRBD1 (6 bases). The CDR3 has 13 amino acids. Per the germline V gene, CDR1 is KGHDR and CDR2 is SFDVKD. Trimming shortened V by 7 bases and J by 1 base, and 9 bases separated the two germline ends.

In its sample, this clone was seen a few times. This rearrangement joins TRBV7-8 to TRBJ1-5, with D possibly being TRBD1 (5 bases). Germline CDR1 reads SGHVS; CDR2 reads FQNEAQ. The CDR3 loop spans 15 amino acids. Trimming took off 4 bases at V and 1 base at J, with 11 bases between the two ends. CDR3 in amino acids: CASSSLTASNQPQHF. The CDR3 nucleotides are TGTGCCAGCAGCTCACTGACAGCAAGCAATCAGCCCCAGCATTTT.

The chain is built from TRBV7-2 and TRBJ1-2; D remains ambiguous. CDR3 length: 13 residues. The germline gives CDR1 SGHTA, CDR2 FQGNSA. The V end lost 5 bases, the J end lost 4 bases, and 11 bases lay between the germline ends. Written as DNA, the CDR3 is TGTGCCAGCAGCAAGCAGACTTTCTATGGCTACACCTTC. Its translation: CASSKQTFYGYTF.

This clone was observed a single time. The chain links TRBV11-2 to TRBJ2-5, with 11 bases fitting TRBD2. Germline CDR1 SGHAT, CDR2 FQNNGV. This CDR3 has 16 residues. Germline trimming cut 5 bases from V and 5 bases from J; bases unmatched to any gene: 10. The CDR3 region is CASSRLGLAVGETQYF. As DNA, the CDR3 is TGTGCCAGCAGCCGTTTGGGACTAGCGGTGGGGGAGACCCAGTACTTC. The complete variable domain, with remaining parts taken from reference TRBV11-2 and TRBJ2-5, reads EAGVAQSPRYKIIEKRQSVAFWCNPISGHATLYWYQQILGQGPKLLIQFQNNGVVDDSQLPKDRFSAERLKGVDSTLKIQPAKLEDSAVYLCASSRLGLAVGETQYFGPGTRLLVL.

The chain joins TRBV24-1 to TRBJ2-5; a possible D gene is TRBD1 (5 bases). Germline CDR1 is KGHDR and CDR2 is SFDVKD. CDR3 length: 15 residues. V was trimmed by 0 bases and J by 2 bases, leaving 9 bases between them. The CDR3 coding sequence is TGTGCCACCAGTGATTTGAAGAGACAGCAAGAGACCCAGTACTTC. It yields the protein CATSDLKRQQETQYF.

The CDR3 spells CASSWANRYQETQYF. Here the CDR3 DNA reads TGTGCCAGCAGTTGGGCTAACCGGTACCAAGAGACCCAGTACTTC. The rearrangement uses TRBV6-5 and TRBJ2-5; D not resolved. V gave up 4 bases and J gave up 0 bases, with 12 bases separating them. The CDR3 totals 15 residues. Germline V gene data show CDR1 as MNHEY and CDR2 as SVGAGI.

This clone was picked up a small number of times. The chain recombines TRBV4-1 with TRBJ1-5; D uncertain. CDR1 is MGHRA, CDR2 YSYEKL, per germline. The V gene lost 1 base and the J gene lost 7 bases, with 11 bases spanning the gap. The CDR3 consists of 14 residues. CDR3 coding DNA: TGCGCCAGCAGCCAAGCCCCCGAGGGACAGCCCCAGCATTTT. The encoded protein is CASSQAPEGQPQHF.

CDR3 loop: CASSQHRVSPSYEQYF. Here the CDR3 DNA reads TGCGCCAGCAGCCAGCACAGGGTTTCTCCTTCCTACGAGCAGTACTTC. The chain links TRBV4-1 to TRBJ2-7; D possibly corresponds to TRBD1 (6 bases). The CDR3 covers 16 residues. V lost 3 bases to trimming and J lost 1 base, with 16 bases between them. The germline CDR1 and CDR2 sequences are MGHRA and YSYEKL.

The J gene is TRBJ2-7, the V gene TRBV2; tentative D call: TRBD1 (6 bases). This CDR3 contains 14 residues. Trimming cost V 7 bases and J 4 bases, with 17 bases left between them. The germline CDR1 and CDR2 sequences are SNHLY and FYNNEI. The DNA of the CDR3 is TGTGCCAGCATTCCGACAGGAACACCGTACGAGCAGTACTTC. Translation gives CASIPTGTPYEQYF.

The chain links TRBV9 to TRBJ2-3; D perhaps matches TRBD1 (6 bases). CDR3 length: 19 amino acids. V lost 3 bases and J lost 0, with 23 bases in between. CDR1 is SGDLS and CDR2 is YYNGEE in the germline V gene. This chain's CDR3 is CASSAPSGRGAPSTDTQYF. CDR3 sequence (DNA): TGTGCCAGCAGCGCCCCCAGCGGCAGGGGAGCCCCTAGCACAGATACGCAGTATTTT.

This clone was counted only a few times. Within the sample, other DNA sequences also encode this same CDR3. J is TRBJ1-1 and V is TRBV10-3; D is unresolved. Per the germline V gene, CDR1 is ENHRY and CDR2 is SYGVKD. This CDR3 comprises 12 residues. Deletions cut 6 bases from V and 2 bases from J, with 7 bases between. The CDR3, as DNA: TGTGCCATCAGCGGAGGAAACACTGAAGCTTTCTTT. The encoded protein is CAISGGNTEAFF.

The V call is TRBV6-5, the J call TRBJ2-1; a possible D gene is TRBD2 (6 bases). The V end was cut by 5 bases, the J end by 7 bases, with 18 bases between. Per the germline V gene, CDR1 is MNHEY and CDR2 is SVGAGI. The CDR3 loop spans 15 amino acids. CDR3 DNA sequence: TGTGCCAGCAGTCCCCTGACGGGAGCAGGGAATGAGCAGTTCTTC. It translates to CASSPLTGAGNEQFF.

The rearrangement joins TRBV4-2 to TRBJ2-3; 7 nucleotides align to TRBD2. This CDR3 has 16 amino acids. Germline V gene lookup returns CDR1 LGHNA and CDR2 YNFKEQ. V gave up 4 bases and J gave up 6 bases; unmatched junction bases: 13. Written as DNA, the CDR3 is TGTGCCAGCAGCCCCAAAGCGGGGACGGACGGGGATACGCAGTATTTT. Protein sequence: CASSPKAGTDGDTQYF.

The chain employs TRBV27 and TRBJ1-1; D is uncertain. V lost 5 bases, J lost 1 base, and 14 bases lay in between. Germline V lookup: CDR1 MNHEY, CDR2 SMNVEV (reference sequence). The CDR3 has 15 amino acids. The CDR3 nucleotides are TGTGCCAGCAGTATCACCTCATACACGAACACTGAAGCTTTCTTT. Translation: CASSITSYTNTEAFF.

The J gene is TRBJ2-1, the V gene TRBV6-2 or TRBV6-3, with D unresolved. The CDR3 is 13 amino acids. Per the germline V gene, CDR1 is MNHEY and CDR2 is SVGEGT. With 0 bases removed from V and 3 bases from J, the gap between germline ends came to 3 bases. The CDR3 here is CASSYSYYNEQFF. The CDR3 coding sequence is TGTGCCAGCAGTTACTCTTACTACAATGAGCAGTTCTTC.

The chain joins TRBV18 to TRBJ2-6; TRBD2 agrees at 8 bases. The CDR3 length is 16 residues. The germline V gene encodes CDR1 KGHSH and CDR2 LQKENI. The V gene end was trimmed by 0 bases and the J gene end by 2 bases; junction bases not matched to a gene: 0. The chain's CDR3 is CASSPPGLAGANVLTF. The CDR3, as DNA: TGTGCCAGCTCACCACCGGGACTAGCTGGGGCCAACGTCCTGACTTTC.